The 6 T cell receptor beta chains below were found in one sample sequenced in a study of Tregs in tolerant kidney transplant recipients. Data came from immunoSEQ multiplex PCR; TCRdb stores just in-frame clones and leaves some out. This table holds about 15,000 clones, around 80% found once. This material consisted of Tregs from blood, taken before the transplant. Receptors were obtained from a human donor who received a combined kidney and bone marrow transplant.

The chain is built from TRBV19 and TRBJ1-5; 7 nucleotides line up with TRBD1. The CDR3 consists of 15 residues. V lost 6 bases to trimming and J lost 3 bases; unmatched junction nucleotides: 8. CDR1 and CDR2 from the germline V gene are LNHDA and SQIVND (reference sequence). The CDR3 loop is CASRDRVFDNQPQHF. In DNA, the CDR3 is TGTGCCAGTAGAGACAGGGTTTTTGACAATCAGCCCCAGCATTTT.

The V and J genes are TRBV6-1 and TRBJ1-4; a possible D gene is TRBD1 (6 bases). Germline V gene lookup returns CDR1 MNHNS and CDR2 SASEGT. The CDR3 has 17 amino acids. The V gene lost 1 base and the J gene lost 2 bases, with 14 bases spanning the gap. The CDR3 region has the DNA TGTGCCAGCAGTGAAGATTACAGGGTGAGGACTAATGAAAAACTGTTTTTT. This codes for CASSEDYRVRTNEKLFF.

V and J are TRBV25-1 and TRBJ2-1; a weak D match, TRBD2 (6 bases). The CDR3 has 15 residues. Germline lookup yields CDR1 MGHDK and CDR2 SYGVNS. Trimming stripped 6 bases from V and 3 bases from J, with 15 bases between. CDR3 nucleotide sequence: TGTGCCAGCAGCGGGACCGGGAGATACTACAATGAGCAGTTCTTC. It translates to CASSGTGRYYNEQFF.

CDR3 bases: TGTGCCAGCAGGGGCCAGGGGGCGCGGGACTACAATGAGCAGTTCTTC. Translated, it gives CASRGQGARDYNEQFF. The rearrangement joins TRBV28 to TRBJ2-1; TRBD1 matches 8 bases. V gave up 6 bases and J gave up 3 bases; unmatched junction bases: 10. The CDR3 runs to 16 residues. Germline CDR1 reads MDHEN; CDR2 reads SYDVKM.

The genes are TRBV10-3 and TRBJ2-3; 11 nucleotides match TRBD2. The CDR3 length is 16 residues. Germline values: CDR1 ENHRY, CDR2 SYGVKD. V lost 6 bases, J lost 5 bases, and 10 bases stayed unmatched. This chain's CDR3 is CAIRMNSGRARDTQYF. In nucleotides, the CDR3 is TGTGCCATCAGAATGAATAGCGGGAGGGCCAGAGATACGCAGTATTTT.

The chain links TRBV7-2 to TRBJ2-7, with 8 positions matching TRBD1. This CDR3 region has 19 residues. J gave up 4 bases and V 5 bases, and 22 bases lay outside the gene matches. CDR1 is SGHTA, CDR2 FQGNSA, per germline. The DNA for the CDR3 is TGTGCCAGCAGCCGAAGTGCCCCAGGAGGACAGGGTGCTTGGTACGAGCAGTACTTC. Amino acid sequence: CASSRSAPGGQGAWYEQYF.